Listed here is a single T cell receptor (beta chain). This specimen comes from a study of technical replicates of blood from a few donors. The CDR3 sequence is 12 residues long. With 3 bases removed from V and 8 bases from J, the gap between germline ends came to 8 bases. In germline, CDR1 is KGHSH, CDR2 LQKENI. Produced via immunoSEQ multiplex PCR; TCRdb's table is partial and in-frame only. The sample records under 85,000 clones, roughly 92% being singletons. V is TRBV18 and J is TRBJ2-1; no firm D call. The TCR originated in a human donor in good health. The sample comprised T cells isolated from PBMCs. DNA of the CDR3: TGTGCCAGCTCACCGGTAAGCTATGAGCAGTTCTTC. Its translation: CASSPVSYEQFF.